This entry lists 4 T cell receptor beta chains sequenced from one sample in a study of T cell responses to AZD1222 COVID-19 vaccine. Method: immunoSEQ multiplex PCR; TCRdb's copy keeps in-frame clones and lacks some. The sample lists 200,000 or so clones, approximately 93% occurring once. Sequencing was performed on peripheral blood, taken 28 days after the second AZD1222 dose. The receptors were sampled from an adult who received the AZD1222 COVID-19 vaccine.

V usage is TRBV27 and J usage is TRBJ1-6; D is possibly TRBD1 (6 bases). The CDR3 extends over 15 amino acids. Trimming shortened V by 7 bases and J by 5 bases, and 15 bases separated the two germline ends. Germline CDR1 MNHEY, CDR2 SMNVEV (reference sequence). DNA for the CDR3: TGTGCCAGCACCCGCCAGGGGAACCATAATTCACCCCTCCACTTT. Protein product: CASTRQGNHNSPLHF.

This chain uses TRBV7-9 with TRBJ1-6; TRBD1 might be the D (5 bases). Germline CDR1 SEHNR, CDR2 FQNEAQ (reference sequence). V lost 4 bases and J lost 6, with 13 bases in between. CDR3 size: 15 residues. The CDR3 DNA reads TGTGCCAGCAGCTCGGGTGATCAGGGTAATTCACCCCTCCACTTT. The encoded protein is CASSSGDQGNSPLHF.

V is TRBV29-1 and J is TRBJ2-1, with TRBD1 identical over 7 bases. The V gene's germline CDR1 is SQVTM and CDR2 ANQGSEA. CDR3 length: 12 amino acids. Germline trimming cut 3 bases from V and 7 bases from J; bases unmatched to any gene: 3. The CDR3 bases are TGCAGCGTTGATCCAGGGGGTAATGAGCAGTTCTTC. It codes for CSVDPGGNEQFF.

The chain carries TRBV6-5 and TRBJ1-1; D remains ambiguous. Looked up from germline, CDR1 is MNHEY and CDR2 is SVGAGI. This CDR3 is built from 14 residues. Trimming cost V 0 bases and J 3 bases, with 8 bases left between them. This CDR3 is CASSYSMADTEAFF. CDR3 DNA sequence: TGTGCCAGCAGTTACTCGATGGCAGACACTGAAGCTTTCTTT.